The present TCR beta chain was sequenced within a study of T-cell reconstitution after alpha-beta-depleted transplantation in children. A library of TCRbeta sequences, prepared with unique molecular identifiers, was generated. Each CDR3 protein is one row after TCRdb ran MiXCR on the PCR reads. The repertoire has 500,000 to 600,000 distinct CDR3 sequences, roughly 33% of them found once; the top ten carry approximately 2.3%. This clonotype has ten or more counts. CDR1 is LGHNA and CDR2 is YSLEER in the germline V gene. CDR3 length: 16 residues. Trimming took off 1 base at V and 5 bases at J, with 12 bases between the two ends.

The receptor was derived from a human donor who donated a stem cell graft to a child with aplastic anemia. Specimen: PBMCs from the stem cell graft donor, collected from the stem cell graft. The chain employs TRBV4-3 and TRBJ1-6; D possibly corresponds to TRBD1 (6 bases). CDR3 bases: TGCGCCAGCAGCCAAGGACAGGTCGGGAATAATTCACCCCTCCACTTT. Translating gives CASSQGQVGNNSPLHF.